Each of the 14 T cell receptor beta chains below was sequenced from the same sample in a study of cytomegalovirus exposure and HLA in healthy donors. The data were produced by immunoSEQ multiplex PCR, yet TCRdb's version contains in-frame clones alone and is incomplete. The sample has 57,000 or so clones; approximately 96% are singletons. Sequenced: PBMCs. These receptors came from a man aged 18-30 years in good health and CMV-seronegative.

The chain recombines TRBV28 with TRBJ2-4, with 8 bases matching TRBD1. Trimming took 3 bases from V and 4 from J; bases not matched to a gene: 5. The CDR3 loop spans 15 amino acids. Germline CDR1 and CDR2: MDHEN and SYDVKM. CDR3 sequence (DNA): TGTGCCAGCAGTTTCCCGGACAGGGATAAAAACATTCAGTACTTC. It specifies CASSFPDRDKNIQYF.

The V gene is TRBV4-3, the J gene TRBJ2-7; D remains ambiguous. Trimming took off 0 bases at V and 7 bases at J, with 16 bases between the two ends. This CDR3 region has 15 residues. The germline V gene encodes CDR1 LGHNA and CDR2 YSLEER. CDR3 amino acids: CASSQDEVAGREQYF. CDR3 in DNA: TGCGCCAGCAGCCAAGATGAGGTAGCCGGTAGGGAGCAGTACTTC.

The chain links TRBV4-2 to TRBJ2-3; D perhaps matches TRBD1 (5 bases). Trimming shortened V by 0 bases and J by 2 bases, and 15 bases separated the two germline ends. Per germline, CDR1 LGHNA and CDR2 YNFKEQ. CDR3 length: 17 amino acids. The CDR3 here is CASSQDWGRINTDTQYF. The CDR3 DNA sequence: TGTGCCAGCAGCCAAGATTGGGGCAGAATTAACACAGATACGCAGTATTTT.

The chain has TRBV11-2 and TRBJ2-1; D possibly corresponds to TRBD2 (5 bases). The CDR3 totals 15 residues. Germline V gene sequence: CDR1 SGHAT, CDR2 FQNNGV. V dropped 5 bases and J dropped 6 bases, with 17 bases sitting between them. The CDR3 region is CASSPYSGNSNEQFF. DNA for the CDR3: TGTGCCAGCAGCCCATATTCGGGGAACAGCAATGAGCAGTTCTTC.

The genes are TRBV6-5 and TRBJ2-5, with TRBD2 matching over 9 bases. The V gene end was trimmed by 0 bases and the J gene end by 8 bases; junction bases not matched to a gene: 10. The CDR3 sequence is 16 residues long. Germline V gene sequence: CDR1 MNHEY, CDR2 SVGAGI. The CDR3 DNA sequence: TGTGCCAGCAGTTACTCGAGCTTGGCGGGAGGGTTAACCCAGTACTTC. Protein: CASSYSSLAGGLTQYF.

This rearrangement joins TRBV5-1 to TRBJ2-2; 7 positions match TRBD1. With V trimmed by 2 bases and J by 1 base, 5 bases remained unmatched. This CDR3 region has 16 residues. CDR1 is SGHRS and CDR2 is YFSETQ in the germline V gene. In DNA, the CDR3 is TGCGCCAGCAGCTTAACAGGGGTTTTGAACACCGGGGAGCTGTTTTTT. This sequence encodes CASSLTGVLNTGELFF. The whole variable domain, filled in from reference TRBV5-1 and TRBJ2-2, reads KAGVTQTPRYLIKTRGQQVTLSCSPISGHRSVSWYQQTPGQGLQFLFEYFSETQRNKGNFPGRFSGRQFSNSRSEMNVSTLELGDSALYLCASSLTGVLNTGELFFGEGSRLTVL.

The chain combines TRBV27 with TRBJ2-7, with D unresolved. CDR3 size: 11 residues. Trimming cost V 5 bases and J 5 bases, with 7 bases left between them. The germline V gene encodes CDR1 MNHEY and CDR2 SMNVEV (reference sequence). This chain's CDR3 is CASSGQNEQYF. CDR3 nucleotide sequence: TGTGCCAGCAGTGGTCAGAACGAGCAGTACTTC.

Only one count was recorded for this clone. The chain combines TRBV2 with TRBJ2-1; TRBD2 aligns across 9 bases. The J segment lost 5 bases and the V segment lost 5 bases, leaving 10 bases of the junction unmatched. The CDR3 spans 16 residues. Germline V gives CDR1 SNHLY, CDR2 FYNNEI. For the CDR3, the DNA is TGTGCCAGCAGTCCGTGGGAGCGGGAGGTACACAATGAGCAGTTCTTC. Its translation is CASSPWEREVHNEQFF.

The rearrangement links TRBV20-1 to TRBJ2-7; weak D call: TRBD1 (6 bases). V lost 6 bases to trimming and J lost 6 bases, with 12 bases between them. CDR3 length equals 11 residues. The germline V gene encodes CDR1 DFQATT and CDR2 SNEGSKA (reference sequence). The DNA for the CDR3 is TGCAGTGCCCACCAAGGGGGCGAGCAGTACTTC. Translation: CSAHQGGEQYF.

The chain is built from TRBV6-1 and TRBJ2-7; TRBD1 aligns across 7 bases. Germline V lookup: CDR1 MNHNS, CDR2 SASEGT. V dropped 1 base and J dropped 6; count of bases not matched to a gene: 6. The CDR3 contains 14 residues. CDR3 bases: TGTGCCAGCAGTGAAGGGACAGGCCCCACCGAGCAGTACTTC. This translates into CASSEGTGPTEQYF.

The chain has TRBV19 and TRBJ1-1; D is uncertain. The V gene lost 1 base and the J gene lost 5 bases, with 5 bases spanning the gap. The germline V gene encodes CDR1 LNHDA and CDR2 SQIVND (reference sequence). This CDR3 has 12 amino acids. The CDR3 bases are TGTGCCAGTAGTATAGGGAGTACTGAAGCTTTCTTT. Residues: CASSIGSTEAFF.

Turning to this clone: Relative to the germline gene, one junction end is altered; a read error may explain this. The CDR3 protein is CASSEEGQGSHITYSEQFF. CDR3 DNA: TGTGCCAGCAGTGAGGAGGGACAGGGGTCGCACATTACCTACAGTGAGCAGTTCTTC. This chain joins TRBV2 and TRBJ2-1; 10 bases line up with TRBD1. CDR3 length: 19 amino acids. Germline values: CDR1 SNHLY, CDR2 FYNNEI.

The V and J genes are TRBV6-6 and TRBJ2-1, with unresolved D. The CDR3 is 15 residues long. Trimming removed 2 bases at V and 3 bases at J, with 11 bases between. Per the germline V gene, CDR1 is MNHNY and CDR2 is SVGAGI (reference sequence). The DNA for the CDR3 is TGTGCCAGCAGTTACGCAGCGACCCACTACAATGAGCAGTTCTTC. Translating gives CASSYAATHYNEQFF.

The V gene is TRBV7-2, the J gene TRBJ1-2; 8 bases are shared with TRBD1. In germline, CDR1 is SGHTA, CDR2 FQGNSA. The V segment lost 4 bases and the J segment 3 bases; nucleotides outside the gene matches: 7. The CDR3 totals 15 residues. This CDR3 reads CASSSGQGTYYGYTF. The DNA for the CDR3 is TGTGCCAGCAGCTCAGGACAGGGAACTTACTATGGCTACACCTTC.